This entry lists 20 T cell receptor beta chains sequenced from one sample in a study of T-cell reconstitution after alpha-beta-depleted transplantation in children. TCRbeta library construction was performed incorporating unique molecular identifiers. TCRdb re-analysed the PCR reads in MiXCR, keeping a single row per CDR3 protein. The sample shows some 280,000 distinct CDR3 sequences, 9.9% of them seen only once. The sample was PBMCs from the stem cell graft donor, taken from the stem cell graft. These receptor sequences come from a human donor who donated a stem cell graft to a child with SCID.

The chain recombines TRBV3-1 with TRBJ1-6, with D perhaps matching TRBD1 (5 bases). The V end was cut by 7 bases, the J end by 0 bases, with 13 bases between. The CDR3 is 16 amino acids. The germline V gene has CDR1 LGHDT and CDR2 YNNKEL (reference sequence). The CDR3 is CASTIGANSYNSPLHF. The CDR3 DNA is TGTGCCAGCACCATCGGGGCTAACTCCTATAATTCACCCCTCCACTTT.

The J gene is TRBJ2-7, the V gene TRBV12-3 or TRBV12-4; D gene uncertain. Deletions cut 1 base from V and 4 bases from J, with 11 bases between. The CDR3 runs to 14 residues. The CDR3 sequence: CASSLGNGPYEQYF. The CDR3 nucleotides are TGTGCCAGCAGTTTAGGCAACGGACCTTACGAGCAGTACTTC.

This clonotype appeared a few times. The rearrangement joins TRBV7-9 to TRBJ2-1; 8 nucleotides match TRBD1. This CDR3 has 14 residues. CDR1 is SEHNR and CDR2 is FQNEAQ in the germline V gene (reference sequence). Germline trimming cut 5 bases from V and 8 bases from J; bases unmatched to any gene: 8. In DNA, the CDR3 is TGTGCCAGCAGCCCCCAGGGGGCTGACTATGAGCAGTTCTTC. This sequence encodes CASSPQGADYEQFF.

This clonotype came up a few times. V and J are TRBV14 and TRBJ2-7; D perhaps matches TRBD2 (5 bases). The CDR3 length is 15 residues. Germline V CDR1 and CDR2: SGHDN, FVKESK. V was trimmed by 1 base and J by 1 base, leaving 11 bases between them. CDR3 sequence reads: CASSQGLGVSYEQYF. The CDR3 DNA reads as TGTGCCAGCAGCCAAGGTCTCGGGGTATCCTACGAGCAGTACTTC.

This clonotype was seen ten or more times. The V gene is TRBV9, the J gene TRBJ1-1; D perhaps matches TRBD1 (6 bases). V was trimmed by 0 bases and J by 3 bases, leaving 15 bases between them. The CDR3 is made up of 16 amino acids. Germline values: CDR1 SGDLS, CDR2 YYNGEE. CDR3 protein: CASSVGPGAWDTEAFF. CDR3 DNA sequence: TGTGCCAGCAGCGTAGGCCCGGGGGCTTGGGACACTGAAGCTTTCTTT.

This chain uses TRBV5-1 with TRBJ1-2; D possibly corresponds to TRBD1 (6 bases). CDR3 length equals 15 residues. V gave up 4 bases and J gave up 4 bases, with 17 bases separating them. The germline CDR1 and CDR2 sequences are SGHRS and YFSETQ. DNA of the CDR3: TGCGCCAGCAGCCCCGGGACATTCTCGGGCTATGGCTACACCTTC. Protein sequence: CASSPGTFSGYGYTF.

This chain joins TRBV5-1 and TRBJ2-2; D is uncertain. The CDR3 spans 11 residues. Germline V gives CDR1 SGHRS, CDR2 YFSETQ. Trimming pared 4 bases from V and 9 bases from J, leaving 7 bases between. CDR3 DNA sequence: TGCGCCAGCAGCCTCGAGAGGGAGCTGTTTTTT. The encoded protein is CASSLERELFF.

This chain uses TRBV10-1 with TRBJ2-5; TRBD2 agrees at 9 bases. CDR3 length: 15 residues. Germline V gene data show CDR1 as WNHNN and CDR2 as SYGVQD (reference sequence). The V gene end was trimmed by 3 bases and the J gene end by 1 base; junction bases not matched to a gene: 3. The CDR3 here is CASSDGTSPQETQYF. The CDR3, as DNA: TGCGCCAGCAGTGATGGGACTAGCCCCCAAGAGACCCAGTACTTC.

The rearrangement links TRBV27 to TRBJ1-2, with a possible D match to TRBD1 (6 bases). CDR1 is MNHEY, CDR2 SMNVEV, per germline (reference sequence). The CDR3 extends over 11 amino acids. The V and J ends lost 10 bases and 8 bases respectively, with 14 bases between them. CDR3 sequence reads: CATLKGDGYTF. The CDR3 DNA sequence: TGTGCCACCTTAAAGGGGGACGGCTACACCTTC.

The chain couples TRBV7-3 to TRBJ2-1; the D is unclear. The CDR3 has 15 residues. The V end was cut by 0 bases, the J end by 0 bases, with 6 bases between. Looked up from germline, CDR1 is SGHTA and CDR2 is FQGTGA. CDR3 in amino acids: CASSLTKSSYNEQFF. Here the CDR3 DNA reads TGTGCCAGCAGCTTAACAAAGAGCTCCTACAATGAGCAGTTCTTC.

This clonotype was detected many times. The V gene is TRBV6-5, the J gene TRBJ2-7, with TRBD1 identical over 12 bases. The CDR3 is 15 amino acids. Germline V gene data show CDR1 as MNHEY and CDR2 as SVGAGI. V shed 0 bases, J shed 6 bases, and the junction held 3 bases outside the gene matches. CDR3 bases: TGTGCCAGCAGTTACTCGAGGGACAGGGGGCGCGAGCAGTACTTC. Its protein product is CASSYSRDRGREQYF.

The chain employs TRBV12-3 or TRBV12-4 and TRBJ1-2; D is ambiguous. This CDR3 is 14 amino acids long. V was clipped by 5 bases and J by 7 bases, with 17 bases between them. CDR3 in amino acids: CASSDTTLPGGYTF. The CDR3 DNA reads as TGTGCCAGCAGTGATACGACGCTACCAGGTGGCTACACCTTC.

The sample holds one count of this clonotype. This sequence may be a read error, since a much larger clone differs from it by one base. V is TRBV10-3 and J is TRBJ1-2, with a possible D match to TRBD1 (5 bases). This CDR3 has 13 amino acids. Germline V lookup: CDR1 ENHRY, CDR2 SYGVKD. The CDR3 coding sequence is TGTGCCATCAGATCACAGGAGAACTATGGCTACAACTTC. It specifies CAIRSQENYGYNF.

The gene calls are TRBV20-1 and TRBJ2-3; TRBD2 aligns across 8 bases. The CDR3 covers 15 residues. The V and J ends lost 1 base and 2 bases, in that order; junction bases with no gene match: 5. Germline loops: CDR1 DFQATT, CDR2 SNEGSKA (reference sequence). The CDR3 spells CSARVLAGSTDTQYF. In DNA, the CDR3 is TGCAGTGCTAGAGTTCTAGCGGGTTCCACAGATACGCAGTATTTT.

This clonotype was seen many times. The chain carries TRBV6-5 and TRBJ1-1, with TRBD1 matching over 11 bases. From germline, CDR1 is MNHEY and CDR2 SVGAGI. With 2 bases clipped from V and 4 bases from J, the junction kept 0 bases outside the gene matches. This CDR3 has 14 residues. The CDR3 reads CASSYGTGGTEAFF. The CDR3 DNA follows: TGTGCCAGCAGTTACGGGACAGGGGGCACTGAAGCTTTCTTT.

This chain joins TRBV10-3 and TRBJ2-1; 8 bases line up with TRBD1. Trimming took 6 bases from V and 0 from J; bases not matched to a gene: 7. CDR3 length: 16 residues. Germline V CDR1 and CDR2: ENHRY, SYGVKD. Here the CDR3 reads CAIRPTGESSYNEQFF. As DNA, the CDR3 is TGTGCCATCAGACCGACAGGGGAAAGCTCCTACAATGAGCAGTTCTTC.

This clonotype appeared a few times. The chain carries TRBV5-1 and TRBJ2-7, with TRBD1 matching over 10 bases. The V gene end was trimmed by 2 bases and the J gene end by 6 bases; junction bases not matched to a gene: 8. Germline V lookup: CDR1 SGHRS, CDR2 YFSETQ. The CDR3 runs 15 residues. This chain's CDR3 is CASSLRQGAAGEQYF. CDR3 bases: TGCGCCAGCAGCTTAAGACAGGGGGCCGCCGGCGAGCAGTACTTC.

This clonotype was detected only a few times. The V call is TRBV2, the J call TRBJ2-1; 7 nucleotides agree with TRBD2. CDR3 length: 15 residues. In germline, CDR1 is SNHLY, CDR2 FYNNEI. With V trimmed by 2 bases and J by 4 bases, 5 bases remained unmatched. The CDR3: CASSEKGRGYNEQFF. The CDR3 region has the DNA TGTGCCAGCAGTGAAAAGGGGAGGGGTTACAATGAGCAGTTCTTC.

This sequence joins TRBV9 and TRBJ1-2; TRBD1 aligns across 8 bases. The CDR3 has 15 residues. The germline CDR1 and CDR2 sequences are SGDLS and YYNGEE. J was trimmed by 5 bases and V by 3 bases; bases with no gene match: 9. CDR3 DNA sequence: TGTGCCAGCAGCGAGGGACAGGCTCTCTTGTATGGCTACACCTTC. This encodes CASSEGQALLYGYTF. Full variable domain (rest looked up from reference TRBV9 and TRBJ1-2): DSGVTQTPKHLITATGQRVTLRCSPRSGDLSVYWYQQSLDQGLQFLIQYYNGEERAKGNILERFSAQQFPDLHSELNLSSLELGDSALYFCASSEGQALLYGYTFGSGTRLTVV.

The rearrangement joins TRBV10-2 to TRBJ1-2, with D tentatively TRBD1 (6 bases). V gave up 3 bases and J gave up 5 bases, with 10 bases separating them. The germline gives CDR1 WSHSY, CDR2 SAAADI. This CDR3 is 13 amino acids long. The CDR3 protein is CASSDPRGYGYTF. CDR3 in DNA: TGCGCCAGCAGTGACCCCAGGGGTTATGGCTACACCTTC.